This entry lists 18 T cell receptor beta chains sequenced from one sample in a study of control samples from healthy donors and cancer patients. The table came from immunoSEQ multiplex PCR; TCRdb's copy has only in-frame clones and leaves some out. This table has some 130,000 clones, about nine tenths appearing once. The sequencing sample was made of blood. These receptors were taken from a woman in her forties or fifties in good health.

V usage is TRBV13 and J usage is TRBJ2-1; 11 nucleotides agree with TRBD2. This CDR3 contains 15 residues. Trimming cost V 1 base and J 8 bases; bases outside gene matches: 4. Germline V lookup: CDR1 PRHDT, CDR2 FYEKMQ (reference sequence). CDR3 region: CASSLVGLAGDEQFF. The DNA for the CDR3 is TGTGCCAGCAGCTTAGTAGGACTAGCGGGCGATGAGCAGTTCTTC.

The chain uses TRBV10-3 and TRBJ2-7, with 8 bases that match TRBD2. Germline V gene data show CDR1 as ENHRY and CDR2 as SYGVKD. V lost 3 bases to trimming and J lost 4 bases; unmatched junction nucleotides: 17. The CDR3 has 18 amino acids. CDR3 nucleotide sequence: TGTGCCATCAGTGATCCGGGGGGGTTTCGGCCGGAGGAATACGAGCAGTACTTC. This gives the protein CAISDPGGFRPEEYEQYF.

The chain uses TRBV5-4 and TRBJ2-7; the D is unclear. The V gene's germline CDR1 is SGHNT and CDR2 YYREEE (reference sequence). The CDR3 is 16 amino acids. The V and J ends lost 0 bases and 2 bases respectively, with 15 bases between them. The CDR3 DNA reads TGTGCCAGCAGCTTGGGGAATCATGTTGAGGCCTACGAGCAGTACTTC. This codes for CASSLGNHVEAYEQYF.

J is TRBJ1-4 and V is TRBV30, with 12 nucleotides matching TRBD1. V was clipped by 3 bases and J by 8 bases; unmatched bases: 13. CDR1 is GTSNPN, CDR2 SVGIG, per germline (reference sequence). This CDR3 region has 17 residues. CDR3 bases: TGTGCCTGGAGCCCCGGGACAGGGGGCGCATTGGGCGAAAAACTGTTTTTT. This sequence encodes CAWSPGTGGALGEKLFF.

The V call is TRBV5-4, the J call TRBJ2-7; 7 nucleotides agree with TRBD1. V gave up 6 bases and J gave up 0 bases; unmatched junction bases: 6. The CDR3 totals 14 residues. Germline V gene lookup returns CDR1 SGHNT and CDR2 YYREEE (reference sequence). This CDR3 reads CASTHDRVSYEQYF. CDR3 DNA: TGTGCCAGCACCCACGACAGGGTCTCCTACGAGCAGTACTTC.

This chain uses TRBV16 with TRBJ2-1; D is undetermined. V was cut by 0 bases and J by 4 bases, with 10 bases left in between. Germline CDR1 reads KGHSY; CDR2 reads FQNENV. The CDR3 is made up of 15 amino acids. CDR3 nucleotides: TGTGCCAGCAGCCAATCTTTCACCCTATACAATGAGCAGTTCTTC. Translating gives CASSQSFTLYNEQFF.

This clone has a handful of counts. This chain connects TRBV7-2 to TRBJ1-4, with 8 bases aligning to TRBD1. The CDR3 length is 15 residues. Per germline, CDR1 SGHTA and CDR2 FQGNSA. V gave up 3 bases and J gave up 5 bases; unmatched junction bases: 5. The CDR3 here is CASSFQGAGNEKLFF. DNA for the CDR3: TGTGCCAGCAGCTTCCAGGGGGCCGGGAATGAAAAACTGTTTTTT.

A note on this clone: Its ends do not fully match the called genes, so a read error is possible. V gene TRBV3-1 (or the pseudogene TRBV3-2) combines with J gene TRBJ2-2; 11 nucleotides align to TRBD2. There are 15 residues in the CDR3. From germline, CDR1 is LGHDT and CDR2 YNNKEL (reference sequence). CDR3 sequence (DNA): TGTGCCAGCAGGCAAGGACTAGCGGGCACCGGGGAGCTGTTTTTT. Translated, it gives CASRQGLAGTGELFF.

V is TRBV19 and J is TRBJ2-2; 8 bases map to TRBD1. The V segment lost 5 bases and the J segment 6 bases; nucleotides outside the gene matches: 2. The CDR3 loop spans 13 amino acids. The germline V gene has CDR1 LNHDA and CDR2 SQIVND (reference sequence). The CDR3 loop is CASSSQGAGELFF. CDR3 DNA sequence: TGTGCCAGTAGTTCACAGGGGGCCGGGGAGCTGTTTTTT.

The chain is built from TRBV19 and TRBJ1-2; D possibly corresponds to TRBD1 (5 bases). The CDR3 contains 19 residues. V shed 3 bases and J shed 6 bases, with 29 bases lying between them. Germline lookup yields CDR1 LNHDA and CDR2 SQIVND (reference sequence). The CDR3 reads CASSIIGYRAPGKVDGYTF. In nucleotides, the CDR3 is TGTGCCAGTAGTATTATAGGATATAGGGCCCCAGGGAAAGTGGATGGCTACACCTTC.

The rearrangement joins TRBV19 to TRBJ1-1; D is unclear. V lost 5 bases and J 4 bases, leaving 20 bases between the germline ends. This CDR3 spans 16 amino acids. Per germline, CDR1 LNHDA and CDR2 SQIVND (reference sequence). The CDR3 nucleotides are TGTGCCAGTAGTTCCAGCGCGGCGGCCCGTACCACTGAAGCTTTCTTT. It is translated as CASSSSAAARTTEAFF.

The genes are TRBV5-1 and TRBJ2-7; perhaps TRBD2 as D (6 bases). Germline assignment: CDR1 SGHRS and CDR2 YFSETQ. Trimming took 0 bases from V and 3 from J, leaving 13 bases between them. The CDR3 consists of 15 residues. The CDR3 DNA reads as TGCGCCAGCAGCTTGGTGCGGGGCGAGGGCTACGAGCAGTACTTC. This translates into CASSLVRGEGYEQYF.

The chain couples TRBV7-2 to TRBJ2-5, with 12 bases matching TRBD2. The length of the CDR3 is 15 residues. V shed 5 bases, J shed 4 bases, and the junction held 5 bases outside the gene matches. Per germline, CDR1 SGHTA and CDR2 FQGNSA. The CDR3 reads CASSASGGGGETQYF. For the CDR3, the DNA is TGTGCCAGCAGCGCTAGCGGGGGGGGAGGAGAGACCCAGTACTTC.

The rearrangement uses TRBV7-9 and TRBJ2-1; 7 bases match TRBD1. The V gene end was trimmed by 3 bases and the J gene end by 4 bases; junction bases not matched to a gene: 6. This CDR3 has 15 residues. Germline V lookup: CDR1 SEHNR, CDR2 FQNEAQ (reference sequence). Here the CDR3 DNA reads TGTGCCAGCAGCTTCATATCAGGGGGATACAATGAGCAGTTCTTC. Translation gives CASSFISGGYNEQFF.

CDR3 nucleotides: TGTGCCAGCAGTTTACCGCTCACCAACTATGGCTACACCTTC. Translation: CASSLPLTNYGYTF. The rearrangement joins TRBV28 to TRBJ1-2; D is unresolved. V lost 2 bases and J lost 2, with 9 bases in between. The CDR3 is 14 amino acids. CDR1 is MDHEN and CDR2 is SYDVKM in the germline V gene.

This clone is a singleton in its sample. J is TRBJ1-5 and V is TRBV13, with D maybe TRBD1 (5 bases). Germline-derived CDR1 and CDR2 are PRHDT and FYEKMQ (reference sequence). The V and J ends lost 5 bases and 1 base respectively, with 12 bases between them. This CDR3 spans 15 amino acids. CDR3 residues: CASSRGGKSNQPQHF. DNA of the CDR3: TGTGCCAGCAGCCGTGGGGGGAAGAGCAATCAGCCCCAGCATTTT.

This chain connects TRBV7-6 to TRBJ1-4, with TRBD1 matching 8 bases. CDR1 is SGHVS and CDR2 is FNYEAQ in the germline V gene. Trimming removed 5 bases from V and 0 bases from J; junction bases left unmatched: 5. The CDR3 is 16 amino acids. The CDR3 region is CASSTGQGATNEKLFF. The CDR3 region has the DNA TGTGCCAGCAGCACAGGACAGGGAGCAACTAATGAAAAACTGTTTTTT.

This sequence joins TRBV6-5 and TRBJ1-4, with 12 bases aligning to TRBD1. The CDR3 length is 15 residues. Trimming removed 6 bases from V and 5 bases from J; junction bases left unmatched: 4. Germline V gene data show CDR1 as MNHEY and CDR2 as SVGAGI. The CDR3 region is CASRGQGATNEKLFF. CDR3 DNA sequence: TGTGCCAGCAGGGGACAGGGGGCGACGAATGAAAAACTGTTTTTT.